The sequence of this TCR beta chain was determined in a study of blood T cell repertoires in COVID-19. Study-wide background: Nucleic acid was either cDNA or gDNA, and it came from T cells, B-cell-depleted T cells, or PBMCs.

Profiled with immunoSEQ multiplex PCR; TCRdb holds only in-frame clones, not every one. The sample includes under 150,000 clones, 80% to 90% seen only once; the top ten take 2% to 2.5%. The CDR3 is 14 amino acids. V lost 0 bases to trimming and J lost 2 bases; unmatched junction nucleotides: 2. CDR1 and CDR2 from the germline V gene are SGHRS and YFSETQ. Sequencing input: peripheral blood. The clonotype originates from a man aged 50 or older with active COVID-19. The chain employs TRBV5-1 and TRBJ2-7; 7 nucleotides align to TRBD1. Here the CDR3 reads CASSLETGPYEQYF. CDR3 bases: TGCGCCAGCAGCTTGGAGACAGGGCCCTACGAGCAGTACTTC.